This TCR beta chain derives from a study of shared clonotypes between healthy human individuals. Trimming removed 4 bases from V and 6 bases from J, with 16 bases in between. Germline values: CDR1 SGHRS, CDR2 YFSETQ. The CDR3 consists of 15 residues. Approximately 210 ng DNA, approximately 31,000 T cell genomes, went into each sorted-subset replicate PCR. Assay: immunoSEQ multiplex PCR; the TCRdb copy retains only in-frame clones and omits some. The data contain 2 million to 2.5 million clones, around 93% of them singletons. The chain recombines TRBV5-1 with TRBJ1-4; no firm D call. The receptor was isolated from a man between 18 and 29 years old in good health. Some clones in this sample may be carry-over from other donors' samples. Material for sequencing was naive CD4+ T cells from PBMCs. As for subset: CD45RA+ positively selected. The CDR3 DNA is TGCGCCAGCAGCCTTGGGGTCCCAGTGGATGAAAAACTGTTTTTT. Protein: CASSLGVPVDEKLFF. Combining the CDR3 with reference TRBV5-1 and TRBJ1-4 gives the whole variable domain KAGVTQTPRYLIKTRGQQVTLSCSPISGHRSVSWYQQTPGQGLQFLFEYFSETQRNKGNFPGRFSGRQFSNSRSEMNVSTLELGDSALYLCASSLGVPVDEKLFFGSGTQLSVL.